These 17 T cell receptor beta chains share one sample of origin, sequenced in a study of regulatory T cells in long-lasting Graves disease. Time point specified: newly diagnosed GD, antithyroid drugs for less than 3 months. From RNA extracted from PBMCs, the TCR library was made. CDR3 regions were amplified by Arm-PCR using iRepertoire HTBI primers to build TCR beta libraries. TCRdb re-derived calls from the multiplex PCR reads in MiXCR, one entry per CDR3 protein. The sample holds roughly 610,000 distinct CDR3 sequences; roughly 15% are singletons and the top ten take 18%. The data also belong to a second study, concerning T cells in Graves' hyperthyroidism and ophthalmopathy.

Sequencing was performed on peripheral blood mononuclear cells (PBMCs), taken at new diagnosis, from a patient treated with antithyroid drugs. Receptor source: a woman aged 25-40 years with Graves disease.

V and J are TRBV30 and TRBJ2-6; D unresolved. This CDR3 region has 14 residues. Germline V gene sequence: CDR1 GTSNPN, CDR2 SVGIG (reference sequence). The V end was cut by 6 bases, the J end by 0 bases, with 9 bases between. CDR3 in DNA: TGTGCCTGTTCGGCCATCTCTGGGGCCAACGTCCTGACTTTC. As protein: CACSAISGANVLTF. Full variable domain (outside the CDR3, taken from reference TRBV30 and TRBJ2-6): SQTIHQWPATLVQPVGSPLSLECTVEGTSNPNLYWYRQAAGRGLQLLFYSVGIGQISSEVPQNLSASRPQDRQFILSSKKLLLSDSGFYLCACSAISGANVLTFGAGSRLTVL.

This clonotype was counted a few times. The J gene is TRBJ2-2, the V gene TRBV28, with D possibly TRBD2 on 6 matching bases. CDR3 length: 15 amino acids. Trimming stripped 8 bases from V and 0 bases from J, with 13 bases between. Germline V CDR1 and CDR2: MDHEN, SYDVKM. The DNA of the CDR3 is TGTGCCAGCTTTTCGGGGGTGTCGAACACCGGGGAGCTGTTTTTT. Its protein is CASFSGVSNTGELFF.

In its sample, this clonotype was seen many times. The V gene is TRBV7-3, the J gene TRBJ2-1; TRBD1 matches at 9 bases. This CDR3 region has 15 residues. The V and J ends lost 2 bases and 6 bases, in that order; junction bases with no gene match: 5. Germline CDR1 reads SGHTA; CDR2 reads FQGTGA. The CDR3 nucleotides are TGTGCCAGCAGCTTAGGACAGGGGCGCCTCAATGAGCAGTTCTTC. Translation: CASSLGQGRLNEQFF. The variable domain in full, with the rest retrieved from reference TRBV7-3 and TRBJ2-1, is GAGVSQTPSNKVTEKGKYVELRCDPISGHTALYWYRQSLGQGPEFLIYFQGTGAADDSGLPNDRFFAVRPEGSVSTLKIQRTERGDSAVYLCASSLGQGRLNEQFFGPGTRLTVL.

This clonotype was recorded a few times. This chain joins TRBV6-9 and TRBJ2-2, with D unresolved. The CDR3 extends over 14 amino acids. Germline-derived CDR1 and CDR2 are MNHGY and SVAAGI. V was trimmed by 3 bases and J by 1 base, leaving 6 bases between them. CDR3 protein: CASSYSGNTGELFF. The CDR3 DNA is TGTGCCAGCAGTTACAGTGGGAACACCGGGGAGCTGTTTTTT.

This clonotype was picked up many times. The V call is TRBV28, the J call TRBJ2-7; 8 positions match TRBD1. The CDR3 sequence is 14 residues long. Germline CDR1 reads MDHEN; CDR2 reads SYDVKM. J lost 7 bases, V lost 3 bases, and 8 bases had no gene match. In DNA form, the CDR3 reads TGTGCCAGCAGTTTGGCGCAGGGGGCTTTGGAGCAGTACTTC. It encodes CASSLAQGALEQYF. The full variable domain, with the rest looked up from reference TRBV28 and TRBJ2-7, is DVKVTQSSRYLVKRTGEKVFLECVQDMDHENMFWYRQDPGLGLRLIYFSYDVKMKEKGDIPEGYSVSREKKERFSLILESASTNQTSMYLCASSLAQGALEQYFGPGTRLTVT.

This clonotype was observed many times. The genes are TRBV6-9 and TRBJ2-7; 14 bases align to TRBD2. J gave up 7 bases and V 3 bases, and 11 bases lay outside the gene matches. Germline values: CDR1 MNHGY, CDR2 SVAAGI. The CDR3 has 17 residues. The chain's CDR3 is CASSYSSGLAGGGEQYF. The DNA of the CDR3 is TGTGCCAGCAGTTACTCTTCCGGACTAGCGGGAGGAGGAGAGCAGTACTTC.

This clonotype turned up a few times. The junction and the germline gene differ at one end; a read error may be behind it. The gene calls are TRBV5-1 and TRBJ1-2, with 7 bases matching TRBD1. Germline CDR1 reads SGHRS; CDR2 reads YFSETQ. The CDR3 contains 15 residues. Written as DNA, the CDR3 is TGTGCCAGCAGCTTGAGGGACAGTGCAGCTCATGGCTACACCTTC. This gives the protein CASSLRDSAAHGYTF.

This clonotype was counted at least ten times. V usage is TRBV11-2 and J usage is TRBJ2-7, with D uncertain. The CDR3 covers 14 residues. CDR1 SGHAT and CDR2 FQNNGV come from the germline V gene. Trimming took off 5 bases at V and 2 bases at J, with 13 bases between the two ends. The CDR3 coding sequence is TGTGCCAGCAGCCCCTTTCTCCCCACCTACGAGCAGTACTTC. Protein sequence: CASSPFLPTYEQYF.

This rearrangement joins TRBV30 to TRBJ2-5; D may match TRBD1 or TRBD2 (7 bases each). The CDR3 has 12 amino acids. The germline V gene has CDR1 GTSNPN and CDR2 SVGIG (reference sequence). This CDR3 reads CAQDREGETQYF. The CDR3 DNA follows: TGTGCACAAGACAGGGAGGGGGAGACCCAGTACTTC.

This rearrangement joins TRBV4-1 to TRBJ2-1, with TRBD2 as a possible D gene (6 bases). V lost 0 bases to trimming and J lost 6 bases, with 18 bases between them. The CDR3 runs to 17 residues. From germline, CDR1 is MGHRA and CDR2 YSYEKL. The chain's CDR3 is CASSQEGAGRRGNEQFF. CDR3 nucleotide sequence: TGCGCCAGCAGCCAAGAAGGTGCGGGTAGGAGGGGCAATGAGCAGTTCTTC.

V and J are TRBV3-1 and TRBJ2-6; D possibly corresponds to TRBD1 (6 bases). Germline CDR1 and CDR2: LGHDT and YNNKEL (reference sequence). There are 16 residues in the CDR3. The V end was cut by 3 bases, the J end by 4 bases, with 13 bases between. The CDR3 DNA sequence: TGTGCCAGCAGCCATTCACAGGGCTACGGGGCCAACGTCCTGACTTTC. It specifies CASSHSQGYGANVLTF.

Remarks on this clonotype: It may be a read error: a sequence one base away is much more abundant. The chain employs TRBV2 and TRBJ1-4; D gene ambiguous. The CDR3 runs to 14 residues. Germline V gene lookup returns CDR1 SNHLY and CDR2 FYNNEI. The chain's CDR3 is CASSYELSNEKLVF. The CDR3 coding sequence is TGTGCCAGCAGTTACGAGTTGTCTAATGAAAAACTGGTTTTT.

Worth noting for this clonotype: The germline gene is not matched at one end of the junction; a read error may be the cause. J is TRBJ2-2 and V is TRBV7-3, with D perhaps matching TRBD2 (5 bases). Germline loops: CDR1 SGHTA, CDR2 FQGTGA. The length of the CDR3 is 14 residues. The CDR3 sequence is CASSLGPDTGKLFF. For the CDR3, the DNA is TGTGCCAGCAGCTTAGGCCCCGACACCGGGAAGCTGTTTTTT.

This clonotype was seen more than once but under ten times. The chain is built from TRBV2 and TRBJ2-7, with D perhaps TRBD2 (5 bases). V gave up 6 bases and J gave up 2 bases, with 14 bases separating them. This CDR3 contains 14 residues. Germline V gene lookup returns CDR1 SNHLY and CDR2 FYNNEI. Written as DNA, the CDR3 is TGTGCCAGCAGGATTGATTACGGGGCCTACGAGCAGTACTTC. It translates to CASRIDYGAYEQYF.

This clonotype has ten or more counts. V gene TRBV5-1 combines with J gene TRBJ1-1, with a weak D call TRBD1 (5 bases). With 4 bases removed from V and 1 base from J, the gap between germline ends came to 14 bases. Germline CDR1 and CDR2: SGHRS and YFSETQ. The CDR3 contains 15 residues. The DNA of the CDR3 is TGCGCCAGCAGCCCGGGGGACGGACCGAACACTGAAGCTTTCTTT. This codes for CASSPGDGPNTEAFF.

This clonotype occurred a few times. The rearrangement joins TRBV20-1 to TRBJ2-1, with D unclear. Germline V gene sequence: CDR1 DFQATT, CDR2 SNEGSKA (reference sequence). The CDR3 runs to 11 residues. V lost 5 bases, J lost 8 bases, and 10 bases lay in between. The CDR3 DNA reads TGCAGTGCTTTAGCTTTGCATGAGCAGTTCTTC. This codes for CSALALHEQFF.

There are a few counts of this clonotype. The chain couples TRBV6-1 to TRBJ2-7; 7 positions match TRBD2. With V trimmed by 0 bases and J by 4 bases, 6 bases remained unmatched. CDR3 length: 15 amino acids. CDR1 and CDR2 from the germline V gene are MNHNS and SASEGT. DNA of the CDR3: TGTGCCAGCAGTGAAGCGGGGCGGGAGAAGTACGAGCAGTACTTC. Its protein product is CASSEAGREKYEQYF.